A selection of T cell receptor beta chains follows, all from one sample in a study of OX40 agonist ivuxolimab in advanced cancers. Here immunoSEQ multiplex PCR was the method, and the copy in TCRdb shows in-frame clones only, minus some. This table holds around 68,000 clones, approximately 89% found once. The starting material was CD4+ or CD8+ T cells sorted from blood, obtained in a trial of the OX40 agonist ivuxolimab. The receptor source for this set is an adult with an advanced solid tumor such as melanoma, head and neck, liver or kidney cancer. The CDR3 runs from the conserved cysteine through the conserved F or W. A D gene is named only where the DNA matches it firmly. Clone size is stated in some rows and not others, as once, few, many or a class when expanded.

v_gene,d_gene,j_gene,abundance,CDR3nt,CDR3aa
TRBV11-2,-,TRBJ1-6,-,TGTGCCAGCAGCTTAGTGGCGGGAGAGAATTCACCCCTCCACTTT,CASSLVAGENSPLHF
TRBV27,-,TRBJ1-1,-,TGTGCCAGCAGTTTGCCCGGGGGAACTGAAGCTTTCTTT,CASSLPGGTEAFF
TRBV7-9,-,TRBJ1-5,-,TGTGCCAGCAGCTTAGCGCTGGGGAGTGGGAGCAATCAGCCCCAGCATTTT,CASSLALGSGSNQPQHF
TRBV21-1,-,TRBJ2-3,-,TGTGGGCTAGAGATAGATACGCAGTATTTT,CGLEIDTQYF
TRBV30,-,TRBJ1-5,few,TGTGCCTGGAGTATGGGCAGGGGAAATCAGCCCCAGCATTTT,CAWSMGRGNQPQHF
TRBV2,TRBD2,TRBJ2-1,-,TGTGCCAGCAGGGGGACTAGCGGGTCCAATGAGCAGTTCTTC,CASRGTSGSNEQFF
TRBV6-5,-,TRBJ2-7,-,TGTGCCAGCAGTTACAGGGGCTCCTACGAGCAGTACTTC,CASSYRGSYEQYF
TRBV4-1,-,TRBJ2-2,once,TGCGCCAGCAGCCAAGTCATGTTGAACACCGGGGAGCTGTTTTTT,CASSQVMLNTGELFF
TRBV6-5,-,TRBJ2-7,-,TGTGCCAGCAGTCGAGGAGGGTTATCCTACGAGCAGTACTTC,CASSRGGLSYEQYF
TRBV21-1,-,TRBJ1-1,-,TGTGCCAGCAGCAACGACAGCAACGACACTGAAGCTTTCTTT,CASSNDSNDTEAFF
TRBV15,TRBD1,TRBJ1-5,-,TGTGCCACCAGCAGAGATCAGGGGGAACGCAATCAGCCCCAGCATTTT,CATSRDQGERNQPQHF
TRBV2,TRBD1,TRBJ1-2,-,TGTGCCAGCAGAGGACAGGGCCGATCCTATGGCTACACCTTC,CASRGQGRSYGYTF
TRBV5-8,-,TRBJ2-5,-,TGTGCCAGCCCCAGCTGGCTGGGGGCATGGGAGACCCAGTACTTC,CASPSWLGAWETQYF
TRBV11-2,TRBD2,TRBJ2-1,once,TGTGCCAGCAGCTCCCCCCACGGGACTAGGTCGTACAATGAGCAGTTCTTC,CASSSPHGTRSYNEQFF
TRBV19,-,TRBJ1-4,-,TGTGCCAGTAGTTTCAGGACAACTAATGAAAAACTGTTTTTT,CASSFRTTNEKLFF
TRBV4-1,TRBD1,TRBJ1-4,-,TGCGCCAGCAGCCCAGGACAGGGGGCAACTAATGAAAAACTGTTTTTT,CASSPGQGATNEKLFF
TRBV5-1,-,TRBJ2-5,-,TGCGCCAGCAGCTTGGAGGGCAGGGCTTGGGAGACCCAGTACTTC,CASSLEGRAWETQYF
TRBV10-3,TRBD2,TRBJ2-7,-,TGTGCCTCACGGTCGGGGACTAGCGAATCTTACGAGCAGTACTTC,CASRSGTSESYEQYF
TRBV30,-,TRBJ2-7,-,TGTGCCTGGAAATCGGACTCCTACGAGCAGTACTTC,CAWKSDSYEQYF
TRBV6-5,TRBD1,TRBJ2-7,-,TGTGCCAGCAGGCACCCGGGACAGGGGTACGAGCAGTACTTC,CASRHPGQGYEQYF
TRBV6-1,-,TRBJ1-2,-,TGTGCCAGCAGTGGAAGGACTCCCCAGGGGAGTGAGTATGGCTACACCTTC,CASSGRTPQGSEYGYTF
TRBV6-5,-,TRBJ2-3,-,TGTGCCAGCAGTTACTCGCCAGATACGCAGTATTTT,CASSYSPDTQYF
TRBV29-1,-,TRBJ2-5,few,TGCAGCGGTCGGGCCCTGGGAGAGACCCAGTACTTC,CSGRALGETQYF
TRBV11-1,-,TRBJ2-7,few,TGTGCCAGCACCCCCCGGGTTGGTCTCGGAGCCGAGCAGTACTTC,CASTPRVGLGAEQYF
TRBV4-2,-,TRBJ2-1,-,TGTGCCAGCAGCCAAGGTTGGGGGGGGGCATCCACCTACAATGAGCAGTTCTTC,CASSQGWGGASTYNEQFF
TRBV4-2,-,TRBJ2-7,-,TGTGCCAGCAGCCAACTTAGCACGGCTTCCTACGAGCAGTACTTC,CASSQLSTASYEQYF
TRBV23-1,-,TRBJ2-6,-,TGCGCCAGCAGTCCCTCCCCGAGGATTTTATACTCTGGGGCCAACGTCCTGACTTTC,CASSPSPRILYSGANVLTF
TRBV7-2,-,TRBJ1-2,-,TGTGCCAGCAGCACCCGATCAGGGTCGGGTGGCTACACCTTC,CASSTRSGSGGYTF
TRBV27,TRBD2,TRBJ2-7,-,TGTGCCAGCAGCCCGGGACTAGCGGGATTGGACGAGCAGTACTTC,CASSPGLAGLDEQYF
TRBV2,-,TRBJ1-5,-,TGTGCCAGCAGCTTGGGAGGGGCAGCCAATCAGCCCCAGCATTTT,CASSLGGAANQPQHF
TRBV10-3,TRBD1,TRBJ1-2,once,TGTGCCACCAGACAGGGAGAGGACTATGGCTACACCTTC,CATRQGEDYGYTF
TRBV30,-,TRBJ1-6,-,TGTGCCTGGAGTGTGGGGGTGGGGGCACCCCTCCACTTT,CAWSVGVGAPLHF
TRBV5-8,-,TRBJ2-1,-,TGTGCCAGCAGCTCCCGGGGGCAAGAAGAGGGGCAGTTCTTC,CASSSRGQEEGQFF
TRBV6-1,-,TRBJ1-1,-,TGTGCCAGCAGTGAAAGGGGAAACACTGAAGCTTTCTTT,CASSERGNTEAFF
TRBV2,-,TRBJ2-6,-,TGTGCCAGCAGTGAAAATTGGGTCGGTAGCTCTGGGGCCAACGTCCTGACTTTC,CASSENWVGSSGANVLTF
TRBV6-5,-,TRBJ2-4,-,TGTGCCAGCAGTGCGGTGGGAGTAAACATTCAGTACTTC,CASSAVGVNIQYF
TRBV23-1,-,TRBJ1-2,-,TGCGCCAGCAGTCTAGGCAGGGCAGGCTACACCTTC,CASSLGRAGYTF
TRBV11-3,-,TRBJ1-6,-,TGTGCCAGCAGCTTGTCGACCCCTGCAGGGAATTCACCCCTCCACTTT,CASSLSTPAGNSPLHF
TRBV14,-,TRBJ1-2,-,TGTGCCAGCAGCCAAGAAGTTAACTATGGCTACACCTTC,CASSQEVNYGYTF
TRBV29-1,-,TRBJ2-6,-,TGCAGCGTTGAAGGAGCTGGGGCCAACGTCCTGACTTTC,CSVEGAGANVLTF
TRBV6-1,TRBD2,TRBJ2-5,-,TGTGCCAGCACTAAGACTAGCGGGAGGGAGACCCAGTACTTC,CASTKTSGRETQYF
TRBV5-1,-,TRBJ2-2,-,TGCGCCAGCAGCTCCCACACAGGGCCCGGGGAGCTGTTTTTT,CASSSHTGPGELFF
TRBV18,TRBD1,TRBJ2-7,-,TGTGCCAGCTCCCTATTAGAGGTCGGGACAGGGGGCTTCAGGAGCTCCTACGAGCAGTACTTC,CASSLLEVGTGGFRSSYEQYF
TRBV7-3,-,TRBJ2-4,-,TGTGCCAGCAGCTTAAGGCAGGGGAACATTCAGTACTTC,CASSLRQGNIQYF
TRBV5-5,-,TRBJ1-2,-,TGTGCCAGCAGCACCGGACAGACAGCTAACTATGGCTACACCTTC,CASSTGQTANYGYTF
TRBV6-5,TRBD1,TRBJ2-7,few,TGTGCCAGCAGTTACCGCTCCGGGACAGGTCCCTACGAGCAGTACTTC,CASSYRSGTGPYEQYF
TRBV6-1,-,TRBJ2-1,-,TGTGCCAGCAGTGAAGGTTGGCGGTCATCCTACAATGAGCAGTTCTTC,CASSEGWRSSYNEQFF
TRBV7-3,-,TRBJ1-6,-,TGTGCCAGCAGCTTTGACAGCTCCTATAATTCACCCCTCCACTTT,CASSFDSSYNSPLHF
TRBV14,TRBD2,TRBJ2-2,once,TGTGCCAGCAGCCAAGAATGGCTAGCGGGAGATGGGGACACCGGGGAGCTGTTTTTT,CASSQEWLAGDGDTGELFF
TRBV9,-,TRBJ2-2,-,TGTGCCAGCAGCCCCACCTTGAACACCGGGGAGCTGTTTTTT,CASSPTLNTGELFF
TRBV7-2,TRBD1,TRBJ1-1,-,TGTGCCAGCAGCCTACGGACAGGTTTCGGCACTGAAGCTTTCTTT,CASSLRTGFGTEAFF
TRBV10-2,TRBD2,TRBJ2-1,-,TGCGCCAGCAGTGAGTCGAGAGCGGGAGGGCCGAATGAGCAGTTCTTC,CASSESRAGGPNEQFF
TRBV27,TRBD2,TRBJ2-7,-,TGTGCCAGCAGTACCCCGCTTCGCGGGAGGCCCCACGAGCAGTACTTC,CASSTPLRGRPHEQYF
TRBV7-9,TRBD1,TRBJ1-1,few,TGTGCCAGCAGCTCCACAGGGGGCGCCGACACTGAAGCTTTCTTT,CASSSTGGADTEAFF